One and the same sample provided the 8 T cell receptor beta chains below, sequenced in a study of blood T cell repertoires in COVID-19. Clones were sequenced by immunoSEQ multiplex PCR, and TCRdb holds only the in-frame ones, with some missing. The data contain approximately 100,000 clones, about 85% of them singletons. Specimen: peripheral blood. The receptor set was obtained from a human donor in a cohort sampled during active COVID-19.

In DNA form, the CDR3 reads TGTGCCAGCAGTCGGGACAGGGGAAATGAAAAACTGTTTTTT. It specifies CASSRDRGNEKLFF. The chain links TRBV2 to TRBJ1-4; TRBD1 matches at 10 bases. Germline lookup yields CDR1 SNHLY and CDR2 FYNNEI. V shed 5 bases and J 5 bases; nucleotides not matched to a gene: 2. CDR3 length: 14 residues.

V and J are TRBV7-2 and TRBJ1-5; tentatively, D is TRBD1 (5 bases). This CDR3 has 14 amino acids. Between the trimmed V and J ends, which lost 1 base and 4 bases, there was a span of 8 bases. Germline CDR1 is SGHTA and CDR2 is FQGNSA. The CDR3: CASSLGQKNQPQHF. The CDR3 coding sequence is TGTGCCAGCAGCTTAGGACAGAAAAATCAGCCCCAGCATTTT.

The chain carries TRBV7-2 and TRBJ1-1; D might be TRBD1 (6 bases). CDR3 size: 16 residues. Germline V gives CDR1 SGHTA, CDR2 FQGNSA. Deletions cut 1 base from V and 0 bases from J, with 12 bases between. CDR3 sequence: CASSLGAGVLNTEAFF. The CDR3 DNA reads TGTGCCAGCAGCTTAGGTGCAGGGGTATTGAACACTGAAGCTTTCTTT.

The CDR3 nucleotides read TGTGCCACCTCCCCACTAGCGGGGTCTGGTGAGCAGTTCTTC. Its protein is CATSPLAGSGEQFF. The chain carries TRBV24-1 and TRBJ2-1; 10 bases map to TRBD2. The CDR3 consists of 14 residues. CDR1 and CDR2 (germline): KGHDR, SFDVKD. V lost 9 bases and J lost 9; bases outside the gene matches: 10.

This chain joins TRBV4-1 and TRBJ1-3, with TRBD1 matching 10 bases. V lost 4 bases, J lost 4 bases, and 13 bases stayed unmatched. Germline values: CDR1 MGHRA, CDR2 YSYEKL. The CDR3 spans 18 residues. CDR3 bases: TGCGCCAGCAGCCTTTATGCTGGCGGGACAGGGGAAGGAAACACCATATATTTT. The encoded protein is CASSLYAGGTGEGNTIYF.

The rearrangement links TRBV4-3 to TRBJ1-6; 10 bases are shared with TRBD1. CDR3 length: 15 amino acids. Trimming removed 4 bases from V and 6 bases from J; junction bases left unmatched: 3. The germline CDR1 and CDR2 sequences are LGHNA and YSLEER. CDR3 sequence reads: CASSPGTGVNSPLHF. The CDR3 bases are TGCGCCAGCAGCCCCGGGACAGGGGTTAATTCACCCCTCCACTTT.

The gene calls are TRBV7-9 and TRBJ2-1, with a possible D match to TRBD2 (5 bases). CDR1 is SEHNR and CDR2 is FQNEAQ in the germline V gene (reference sequence). Deletions cut 5 bases from V and 0 bases from J, with 14 bases between. The CDR3 contains 16 residues. The CDR3 nucleotides read TGTGCCAGCAGCCCCCGGGGTTCCTACTCCTACAATGAGCAGTTCTTC. Protein sequence: CASSPRGSYSYNEQFF.

The chain employs TRBV24-1 and TRBJ2-1; perhaps TRBD2 as D (5 bases). The CDR3 covers 14 residues. Germline-derived CDR1 and CDR2 are KGHDR and SFDVKD. V was trimmed by 7 bases and J by 5 bases, leaving 14 bases between them. The CDR3 DNA reads TGTGCCACCAGGTCCCCTCTCGGGGACAATGAGCAGTTCTTC. Protein sequence: CATRSPLGDNEQFF.